This is a list of T cell receptor beta chains from one sample in a study of T cell responses to AZD1222 COVID-19 vaccine. Some clones are missing from TCRdb's copy, which holds only in-frame ones; the method was immunoSEQ multiplex PCR. Of around 99,000 clones listed, approximately 88% are singletons. This specimen was peripheral blood, taken on day 0 of MenACWY control vaccination. All receptors derive from an adult in good health. Each CDR3 is given with its conserved first and last residue. A D gene is named only where the DNA matches it firmly. Clone size, where shown, is once, few, many, or a class for clones that have expanded.

cdr3_aa,cdr3_nt,d_call,clone_size,j_call,v_call
CASKGLSGNTIYF,TGTGCCAGCAAGGGACTCTCTGGAAACACCATATATTTT,.,.,TRBJ1-3,TRBV6-5
CASSQGPATEAFF,TGTGCCAGCTCGCAGGGACCCGCCACTGAAGCTTTCTTT,.,.,TRBJ1-1,TRBV12-3/TRBV12-4
CASNPGGYEQYF,TGCGCCAGCAATCCAGGGGGCTACGAGCAGTACTTC,TRBD1,.,TRBJ2-7,TRBV5-1
CASSAQGAPPDTQYF,TGTGCCAGCAGCGCACAGGGGGCGCCTCCAGATACGCAGTATTTT,TRBD1,.,TRBJ2-3,TRBV9
CASSLGHNYGYTF,TGTGCCAGCAGCCTGGGACACAACTATGGCTACACCTTC,.,.,TRBJ1-2,TRBV5-4
CASSIGTGVGNTIYF,TGTGCCAGCAGCATTGGGACAGGGGTTGGAAACACCATATATTTT,TRBD1,.,TRBJ1-3,TRBV9
CASSTSLAGGFEQFF,TGCGCCAGCAGCACGAGCCTAGCGGGGGGCTTTGAGCAGTTCTTC,TRBD2,.,TRBJ2-1,TRBV5-1
CAWSPSKEQYF,TGTGCCTGGAGTCCCAGTAAAGAGCAGTACTTC,.,.,TRBJ2-7,TRBV30
CASSPLGGDQPQHF,TGTGCCAGCTCACCACTCGGGGGCGATCAGCCCCAGCATTTT,.,.,TRBJ1-5,TRBV18
CASSIVGQGRTGELFF,TGTGCCAGTAGTATAGTTGGGCAGGGAAGGACCGGGGAGCTGTTTTTT,.,.,TRBJ2-2,TRBV19
CASSEGGGAFYGYTF,TGTGCCAGCAGTGAAGGAGGGGGCGCGTTCTATGGCTACACCTTC,TRBD1,.,TRBJ1-2,TRBV6-1
CASSERGHLQKNYGYTF,TGTGCCAGCAGTGAGAGGGGGCATCTACAAAAAAACTATGGCTACACCTTC,TRBD1,few,TRBJ1-2,TRBV2
CSATLSYEQYF,TGCAGCGCCACTCTTTCCTACGAGCAGTACTTC,.,.,TRBJ2-7,TRBV29-1
CASSPGGESPQHF,TGTGCCAGCAGCCCCGGTGGGGAGTCGCCCCAGCATTTT,.,.,TRBJ1-5,TRBV4-2
CASSPTLPGMSYEQYF,TGTGCCAGCAGTCCTACCCTTCCAGGGATGTCCTACGAGCAGTACTTC,.,.,TRBJ2-7,TRBV28
CASSQGSGYYEQYF,TGCGCCAGCAGCCAAGGCTCAGGATACTACGAGCAGTACTTC,.,.,TRBJ2-7,TRBV4-1
CASSPASLGSAGNTIYF,TGCGCCAGCAGCCCCGCAAGCCTTGGATCAGCTGGAAACACCATATATTTT,.,.,TRBJ1-3,TRBV4-1
CAIGTGNGPLHF,TGTGCCATCGGGACAGGCAATGGGCCCCTCCACTTT,TRBD1,.,TRBJ1-6,TRBV10-3
CASSYGSTIYF,TGTGCCAGCAGTTACGGGAGCACCATATATTTT,.,.,TRBJ1-3,TRBV6-2/TRBV6-3
CASTPREGQGIFGYGYTF,TGTGCCAGCACCCCAAGGGAGGGACAGGGTATCTTTGGCTATGGCTACACCTTC,TRBD1,.,TRBJ1-2,TRBV28
CASSLGDTINEKLFF,TGCGCCAGCAGCTTGGGAGACACAATTAATGAAAAACTGTTTTTT,.,.,TRBJ1-4,TRBV5-1
CATKGSQGVRYEQYF,TGTGCCACCAAAGGCTCTCAGGGGGTTCGATACGAGCAGTACTTC,TRBD1,.,TRBJ2-7,TRBV28